The 8 T cell receptor beta chains below all came from one sample that was sequenced in a study of chemoradiotherapy in HPV16-positive cancers (dated by TCRdb to 2021 to 2024). Library construction relied on the immunoSEQ multiplex PCR assay. TCRdb re-hosts the immuneACCESS table, in-frame sequences only. Its copies lack some clones; in the studies checked, an unresolved V gene accounts for under half of them, and the cause for the rest is not known. The sample yields approximately 2,600 clones; about 80% were counted once. About 7.7% of the sample is taken by the ten largest. The sample consisted of tumor tissue, taken from a patient who underwent chemoradiotherapy. The receptors were sampled from a human donor with HPV-associated anogenital cancer.

V usage is TRBV5-1 and J usage is TRBJ1-2, with TRBD1 identical over 12 bases. The germline V gene has CDR1 SGHRS and CDR2 YFSETQ. The CDR3 spans 15 residues. Unmatched junction bases numbered 4, after V lost 4 bases and J lost 3 bases. The CDR3 region is CASSPGTGGDYGYTF. CDR3 DNA: TGCGCCAGCAGCCCCGGGACAGGGGGCGACTATGGCTACACCTTC.

This chain links TRBV7-2 with TRBJ2-1; TRBD2 might be the D (5 bases). This CDR3 is 18 amino acids long. Germline V gives CDR1 SGHTA, CDR2 FQGNSA. V gave up 3 bases and J gave up 6 bases, with 24 bases separating them. CDR3 bases: TGTGCCAGCAGCTTGGCCGCGAGGGCCCGAGTCCGGAGCAATGAGCAGTTCTTC. Translating gives CASSLAARARVRSNEQFF. The full variable domain, its missing parts supplied by reference TRBV7-2 and TRBJ2-1, is GAGVSQSPSNKVTEKGKDVELRCDPISGHTALYWYRQSLGQGLEFLIYFQGNSAPDKSGLPSDRFSAERTGGSVSTLTIQRTQQEDSAVYLCASSLAARARVRSNEQFFGPGTRLTVL.

This CDR3 is CASEEYEQFF. The CDR3 coding sequence is TGTGCCAGCGAAGAGTATGAGCAGTTCTTC. J is TRBJ2-1 and V is TRBV18, with unresolved D. Germline V gene lookup returns CDR1 KGHSH and CDR2 LQKENI. Trimming took 8 bases from V and 8 from J, leaving 7 bases between them. The length of the CDR3 is 10 residues.

This chain uses TRBV18 with TRBJ2-1; D remains unclear. CDR3 length equals 12 residues. Trimming removed 2 bases at V and 13 bases at J, with 12 bases between. Germline assignment: CDR1 KGHSH and CDR2 LQKENI. The CDR3 DNA reads as TGTGCCAGCTCACCAGAGTTACAGTTTCAGTTCTTC. Protein: CASSPELQFQFF.

This chain connects TRBV27 to TRBJ1-6; D is ambiguous. Per the germline V gene, CDR1 is MNHEY and CDR2 is SMNVEV (reference sequence). CDR3 size: 14 residues. Trimming stripped 3 bases from V and 0 bases from J, with 3 bases between. CDR3: CASSFSSYNSPLHF. For the CDR3, the DNA is TGTGCCAGCAGTTTTAGCTCCTATAATTCACCCCTCCACTTT.

This clone has just a few counts. The V gene is TRBV7-6, the J gene TRBJ2-1; D is ambiguous. V gave up 4 bases and J gave up 6 bases, with 1 base separating them. This CDR3 contains 10 residues. CDR1 and CDR2 (germline): SGHVS, FNYEAQ. The CDR3 DNA reads as TGTGCCAGCAGCTCCAATGAGCAGTTCTTC. This sequence encodes CASSSNEQFF.

This chain connects TRBV5-5 to TRBJ2-7; unclear D gene. The CDR3 is 15 amino acids. Trimming removed 0 bases from V and 2 bases from J, with 12 bases in between. CDR1 SGHKS and CDR2 YYEKEE come from the germline V gene (reference sequence). The CDR3: CASSLDGWEAYEQYF. The CDR3 coding sequence is TGTGCCAGCAGCTTGGACGGATGGGAAGCCTACGAGCAGTACTTC. The variable domain in full, completed from reference TRBV5-5 and TRBJ2-7, reads DAGVTQSPTHLIKTRGQQVTLRCSPISGHKSVSWYQQVLGQGPQFIFQYYEKEERGRGNFPDRFSARQFPNYSSELNVNALLLGDSALYLCASSLDGWEAYEQYFGPGTRLTVT.

V gene TRBV18 combines with J gene TRBJ1-1; D call uncertain. The ends were cut back, 6 bases at V and 5 bases at J, with 22 bases in the middle. The CDR3 has 16 amino acids. Germline V gives CDR1 KGHSH, CDR2 LQKENI. CDR3 sequence reads: CASSLTWETTRTEAFF. Here the CDR3 DNA reads TGTGCCAGCTCCCTGACCTGGGAGACGACGAGGACTGAAGCTTTCTTT.